This TCR beta chain emerged from a study of response to subunit inactivated influenza vaccine. The CDR3 sequence is 13 residues long. Germline V gene lookup returns CDR1 MNHNS and CDR2 SASEGT. With 5 bases removed from V and 5 bases from J, the gap between germline ends came to 12 bases. One entry per CDR3 protein, called by TCRdb with MiXCR from the RT-PCR reads. The sample has 500,000 to 750,000 distinct CDR3 sequences; 14% are singletons. This TCR was sampled from a man in his fifties or sixties who received an inactivated influenza vaccine. This sample comprised PBMCs from blood, obtained about 12 days after vaccination. This sequence joins TRBV6-1 and TRBJ2-5, with D hard to call. CDR3 sequence (DNA): TGTGCCAGCAGTCCCCCTTATGGGGAGACCCAGTACTTC. Protein sequence: CASSPPYGETQYF.